This TCR beta chain was sequenced in a study of cytomegalovirus exposure and HLA in healthy donors. Study observations and caveats: Later analysis associated a missense DCLRE1C variant with TCR beta V- and J-gene trimming.

CDR1 and CDR2 (germline): SNHLY, FYNNEI. The CDR3 runs 14 residues. In the PCR, 60 Vbeta and 13 Jbeta primers were used. Libraries were prepared by immunoSEQ multiplex PCR; TCRdb keeps only in-frame clonotypes and omits some of them. The data hold around 140,000 clones, with 76% observed a single time. About this clone itself: The target antigen is unknown.

The J gene is TRBJ2-5, the V gene TRBV2, with D perhaps matching TRBD1 (5 bases). TRBJ2-7 explains the end of the DNA better; the J call may be wrong. The specimen sequenced was PBMCs. The sequence derives from a female donor in good health and CMV-seropositive. The CDR3 here is CASSASRVLREQYF. The CDR3 DNA is TGTGCCAGCAGTGCTTCCAGGGTCCTTCGCGAGCAGTACTTC.